A single sample gave rise to the 24 T cell receptor beta chains below, sequenced in a study of blood T cell repertoires in COVID-19. The protocol was immunoSEQ multiplex PCR, while the TCRdb copy is restricted to in-frame clones and leaves out a portion. The table lists about 200,000 clones, 65% to 90% of them singletons. Sequenced material: peripheral blood. These TCRs come from a woman between 65 and 79 years old with COVID-19, enrolled during active disease.

The genes are TRBV5-1 and TRBJ2-2; D is perhaps TRBD1 (6 bases). The V gene's germline CDR1 is SGHRS and CDR2 YFSETQ. The CDR3 extends over 16 amino acids. Between the trimmed V and J ends, which lost 1 base and 0 bases, there was a span of 10 bases. The CDR3 nucleotides are TGCGCCAGCAGCTTGAGGTCAGGGGCGAACACCGGGGAGCTGTTTTTT. Its protein product is CASSLRSGANTGELFF.

J is TRBJ2-1 and V is TRBV4-3; D may be TRBD2 (6 bases). The ends were cut back, 0 bases at V and 3 bases at J, with 15 bases in the middle. CDR1 and CDR2 from the germline V gene are LGHNA and YSLEER. The CDR3 has 17 amino acids. CDR3 in DNA: TGCGCCAGCAGCCAAGATCTAAGGGGCGGGGACTACAATGAGCAGTTCTTC. The encoded protein is CASSQDLRGGDYNEQFF.

V is TRBV7-2 and J is TRBJ2-2, with 10 bases fitting TRBD1. The ends lost 1 base at V and 6 bases at J; junction bases unmatched: 2. This CDR3 has 15 amino acids. The germline V gene has CDR1 SGHTA and CDR2 FQGNSA. CDR3 in amino acids: CASSLGGTGAGELFF. In DNA form, the CDR3 reads TGTGCCAGCAGCTTAGGCGGGACAGGGGCCGGGGAGCTGTTTTTT. The full variable domain, its missing parts supplied by reference TRBV7-2 and TRBJ2-2, is GAGVSQSPSNKVTEKGKDVELRCDPISGHTALYWYRQSLGQGLEFLIYFQGNSAPDKSGLPSDRFSAERTGGSVSTLTIQRTQQEDSAVYLCASSLGGTGAGELFFGEGSRLTVL.

This chain joins TRBV6-2 or TRBV6-3 and TRBJ1-2; possibly TRBD1 for D (5 bases). Trimming took off 5 bases at V and 11 bases at J, with 21 bases between the two ends. The germline V gene has CDR1 MNHEY and CDR2 SVGEGT. The CDR3 has 14 amino acids. The CDR3 loop reads CASSDGARTVHYTF. The CDR3 nucleotides read TGTGCCAGCAGTGATGGGGCGCGGACGGTCCATTACACCTTC.

CDR3 nucleotides: TGCGCCAGCAGCTTGCCGACAGGGGCGGGGATGGCTTTCTTT. The encoded protein is CASSLPTGAGMAFF. The chain combines TRBV5-1 with TRBJ1-1; TRBD1 matches at 8 bases. The CDR3 extends over 14 amino acids. CDR1 and CDR2 from the germline V gene are SGHRS and YFSETQ. V dropped 1 base and J dropped 11; count of bases not matched to a gene: 10.

This chain links TRBV2 with TRBJ1-1; D ambiguous. The V end lost 7 bases, the J end lost 5 bases, and 17 bases lay between the germline ends. The germline V gene has CDR1 SNHLY and CDR2 FYNNEI. This CDR3 has 14 residues. DNA for the CDR3: TGTGCCAGCAAGTGGTTCATGGAGGAGACTGAAGCTTTCTTT. It is translated as CASKWFMEETEAFF.

The CDR3 DNA reads as TGTGCCAGCAGTTTATCGAGGTACAGGGGAGGCTACAATGAGCAGTTCTTC. It specifies CASSLSRYRGGYNEQFF. The V and J genes are TRBV27 and TRBJ2-1; D is possibly TRBD1 (7 bases). The length of the CDR3 is 17 residues. V lost 0 bases and J 3 bases, leaving 15 bases between the germline ends. CDR1 and CDR2 (germline): MNHEY, SMNVEV (reference sequence).

The CDR3 bases are TGTGCCAGCTCACCCGTCGGGGGGGCAGCTAACAATGAGCAGTTCTTC. Translation gives CASSPVGGAANNEQFF. V usage is TRBV18 and J usage is TRBJ2-1; 8 bases align to TRBD2. The CDR3 consists of 16 residues. Trimming at V came to 3 bases and at J to 5 bases, leaving 9 bases not matched to a gene. Germline CDR1 KGHSH, CDR2 LQKENI.

The rearrangement links TRBV5-6 to TRBJ2-5, with unresolved D. Germline V gene data show CDR1 as SGHDT and CDR2 as YYEEEE. Deletions cut 5 bases from V and 2 bases from J, with 4 bases between. The CDR3 length is 11 residues. DNA of the CDR3: TGTGCCAGCAGTTCTCAAGAGACCCAGTACTTC. This codes for CASSSQETQYF.

The rearrangement uses TRBV7-3 and TRBJ1-1; 9 bases match TRBD1. The CDR3 is made up of 14 amino acids. Germline V lookup: CDR1 SGHTA, CDR2 FQGTGA. V was pared by 2 bases and J by 7 bases, with 5 bases of the junction left unmatched. CDR3 bases: TGTGCCAGCAGCTTACAACAGGGGGCGAGTGAAGCTTTCTTT. It is translated as CASSLQQGASEAFF.

The rearrangement uses TRBV6-5 and TRBJ2-5, with no clear D. Germline CDR1 and CDR2: MNHEY and SVGAGI. V was cut by 4 bases and J by 5 bases, with 11 bases left in between. This CDR3 has 13 amino acids. The CDR3 region is CASSSNLGETQYF. The CDR3 DNA is TGTGCCAGCAGTTCCAACCTCGGGGAGACCCAGTACTTC.

The rearrangement links TRBV7-2 to TRBJ2-1; TRBD2 might be the D (5 bases). Germline V gene data show CDR1 as SGHTA and CDR2 as FQGNSA. Between the trimmed V and J ends, which lost 1 base and 11 bases, there was a span of 9 bases. This CDR3 is built from 12 residues. The CDR3 sequence: CASSLGTAKQFF. The DNA for the CDR3 is TGTGCCAGCAGCTTAGGGACTGCAAAGCAGTTCTTC.

The chain couples TRBV3-1 (or the pseudogene TRBV3-2) to TRBJ1-4, with D hard to call. The CDR3 has 11 residues. CDR1 LGHDT and CDR2 YNNKEL come from the germline V gene (reference sequence). V shed 6 bases and J shed 5 bases, with 4 bases lying between them. The CDR3 here is CASSTNEKLFF. The CDR3, as DNA: TGTGCCAGCAGTACAAATGAAAAACTGTTTTTT.

V and J are TRBV7-2 and TRBJ2-3; D unresolved. Germline CDR1 and CDR2: SGHTA and FQGNSA. Trimming pared 3 bases from V and 1 base from J, leaving 5 bases between. The CDR3 contains 13 residues. CDR3 DNA: TGTGCCAGCAGCTTCTTTGGCACAGATACGCAGTATTTT. Protein sequence: CASSFFGTDTQYF. Filled out from reference TRBV7-2 and TRBJ2-3, the complete variable domain reads GAGVSQSPSNKVTEKGKDVELRCDPISGHTALYWYRQSLGQGLEFLIYFQGNSAPDKSGLPSDRFSAERTGGSVSTLTIQRTQQEDSAVYLCASSFFGTDTQYFGPGTRLTVL.

Notes on this clone: In the same sample, other DNA sequences code for this CDR3. V usage is TRBV9 and J usage is TRBJ2-7; D is unclear. This CDR3 comprises 14 residues. The V gene lost 0 bases and the J gene lost 1 base, with 8 bases spanning the gap. CDR1 SGDLS and CDR2 YYNGEE come from the germline V gene. The CDR3 loop reads CASSVEAGSYEQYF. The CDR3 coding sequence is TGTGCCAGCAGCGTAGAGGCAGGATCCTACGAGCAGTACTTC. The whole variable domain, remainder taken from reference TRBV9 and TRBJ2-7, is DSGVTQTPKHLITATGQRVTLRCSPRSGDLSVYWYQQSLDQGLQFLIQYYNGEERAKGNILERFSAQQFPDLHSELNLSSLELGDSALYFCASSVEAGSYEQYFGPGTRLTVT.

The chain employs TRBV4-1 and TRBJ2-2; TRBD2 matches 14 bases. The germline V gene has CDR1 MGHRA and CDR2 YSYEKL. The ends lost 1 base at V and 6 bases at J; junction bases unmatched: 4. The CDR3 sequence is 17 residues long. The CDR3 DNA is TGCGCCAGCAGCCAAGCTGGGACTAGCGGGAGATCCGGGGAGCTGTTTTTT. It translates to CASSQAGTSGRSGELFF.

The chain employs TRBV2 and TRBJ1-2, with TRBD1 matching over 7 bases. The trim removed 5 bases at V and 3 bases at J, leaving 3 bases unmatched. The CDR3 loop spans 13 amino acids. The germline V gene has CDR1 SNHLY and CDR2 FYNNEI. CDR3 sequence: CASSQGGDYGYTF. CDR3 bases: TGTGCCAGCAGTCAGGGGGGAGACTATGGCTACACCTTC.

The chain couples TRBV19 to TRBJ1-2; the D is unclear. Germline CDR1 reads LNHDA; CDR2 reads SQIVND (reference sequence). The CDR3 is 13 residues long. The V gene lost 1 base and the J gene lost 3 bases, with 6 bases spanning the gap. The CDR3 loop is CASSIGADYGYTF. The CDR3 DNA is TGTGCCAGTAGTATAGGAGCGGACTATGGCTACACCTTC.

The rearrangement joins TRBV10-3 to TRBJ1-1; TRBD1 matches 7 bases. The CDR3 sequence is 14 residues long. Germline-derived CDR1 and CDR2 are ENHRY and SYGVKD. The ends lost 6 bases at V and 5 bases at J; junction bases unmatched: 9. The CDR3 is CAISVDRAGTEAFF. CDR3 nucleotides: TGTGCCATCAGCGTAGACAGGGCGGGTACTGAAGCTTTCTTT.

V and J are TRBV11-2 and TRBJ1-2; 7 nucleotides align to TRBD1. Per the germline V gene, CDR1 is SGHAT and CDR2 is FQNNGV. The CDR3 is made up of 15 amino acids. Unmatched junction bases numbered 9, after V lost 2 bases and J lost 6 bases. CDR3 region: CASSLLLTGSDGYTF. The CDR3 DNA sequence: TGTGCCAGCAGCTTATTGCTGACAGGGTCTGATGGCTACACCTTC.

The rearrangement joins TRBV25-1 to TRBJ2-2; 8 bases agree with TRBD1. The CDR3 is 18 residues long. Trimming at V came to 4 bases and at J to 5 bases, leaving 15 bases not matched to a gene. The germline V gene encodes CDR1 MGHDK and CDR2 SYGVNS. CDR3 residues: CASSAKQGAGNRTGELFF. Here the CDR3 DNA reads TGTGCCAGCAGTGCAAAGCAGGGGGCGGGGAATCGGACCGGGGAGCTGTTTTTT.

The chain carries TRBV18 and TRBJ1-5, with D possibly being TRBD1 (6 bases). Germline V gives CDR1 KGHSH, CDR2 LQKENI. This CDR3 has 15 amino acids. The V end was cut by 2 bases, the J end by 7 bases, with 15 bases between. The CDR3 sequence is CASSPIGGWGQPQHF. The CDR3 region has the DNA TGTGCCAGCTCACCAATTGGGGGCTGGGGACAGCCCCAGCATTTT.

The J gene is TRBJ1-5, the V gene TRBV10-3, with D hard to call. The CDR3 runs to 12 residues. V was pared by 3 bases and J by 7 bases, with 7 bases between. The germline gives CDR1 ENHRY, CDR2 SYGVKD. CDR3 coding DNA: TGTGCCATCAGTGACAACGAGCAGCCCCAGCATTTT. Its translation: CAISDNEQPQHF.

This chain joins TRBV11-3 and TRBJ1-2; D is ambiguous. Germline CDR1 and CDR2: SGHNT and YENEEA. The CDR3 extends over 15 amino acids. Trimming pared 3 bases from V and 3 bases from J, leaving 14 bases between. CDR3 bases: TGTGCCAGCAGCTTCCCAGGAGGTGGGTACTATGGCTACACCTTC. Amino acids: CASSFPGGGYYGYTF.